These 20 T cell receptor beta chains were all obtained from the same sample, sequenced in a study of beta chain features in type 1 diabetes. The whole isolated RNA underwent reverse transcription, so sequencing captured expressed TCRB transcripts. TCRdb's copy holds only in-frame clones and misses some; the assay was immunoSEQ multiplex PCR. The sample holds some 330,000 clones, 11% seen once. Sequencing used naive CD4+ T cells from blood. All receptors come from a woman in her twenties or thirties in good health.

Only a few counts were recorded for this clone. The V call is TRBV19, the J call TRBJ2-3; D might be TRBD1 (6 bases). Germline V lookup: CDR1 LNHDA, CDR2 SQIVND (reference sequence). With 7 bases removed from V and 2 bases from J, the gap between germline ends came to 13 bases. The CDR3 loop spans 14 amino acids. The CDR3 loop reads CASTSGTFTDTQYF. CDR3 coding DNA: TGTGCCAGTACCTCCGGGACATTCACAGATACGCAGTATTTT.

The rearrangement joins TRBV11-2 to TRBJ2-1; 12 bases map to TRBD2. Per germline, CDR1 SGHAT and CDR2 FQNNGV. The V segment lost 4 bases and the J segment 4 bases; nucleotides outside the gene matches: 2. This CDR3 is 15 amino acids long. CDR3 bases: TGTGCCAGCAGCTCGGGGACTAGCGGGTACAATGAGCAGTTCTTC. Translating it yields CASSSGTSGYNEQFF. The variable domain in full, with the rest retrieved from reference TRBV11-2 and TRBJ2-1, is EAGVAQSPRYKIIEKRQSVAFWCNPISGHATLYWYQQILGQGPKLLIQFQNNGVVDDSQLPKDRFSAERLKGVDSTLKIQPAKLEDSAVYLCASSSGTSGYNEQFFGPGTRLTVL.

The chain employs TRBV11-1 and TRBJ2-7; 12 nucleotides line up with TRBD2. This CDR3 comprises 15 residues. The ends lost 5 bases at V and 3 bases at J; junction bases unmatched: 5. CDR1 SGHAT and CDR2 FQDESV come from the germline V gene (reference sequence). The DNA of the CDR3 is TGTGCCAGCAGCCGACTAGCGGGAGTTCTCTACGAGCAGTACTTC. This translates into CASSRLAGVLYEQYF. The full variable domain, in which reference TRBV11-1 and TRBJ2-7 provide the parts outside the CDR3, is EAEVAQSPRYKITEKSQAVAFWCDPISGHATLYWYRQILGQGPELLVQFQDESVVDDSQLPKDRFSAERLKGVDSTLKIQPAELGDSAMYLCASSRLAGVLYEQYFGPGTRLTVT.

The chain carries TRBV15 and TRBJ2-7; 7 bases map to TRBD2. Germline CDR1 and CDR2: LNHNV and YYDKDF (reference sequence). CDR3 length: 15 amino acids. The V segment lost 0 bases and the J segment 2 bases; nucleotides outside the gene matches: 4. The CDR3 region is CATSRDFGLAYEQYF. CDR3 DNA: TGTGCCACCAGCAGAGACTTTGGACTAGCCTACGAGCAGTACTTC.

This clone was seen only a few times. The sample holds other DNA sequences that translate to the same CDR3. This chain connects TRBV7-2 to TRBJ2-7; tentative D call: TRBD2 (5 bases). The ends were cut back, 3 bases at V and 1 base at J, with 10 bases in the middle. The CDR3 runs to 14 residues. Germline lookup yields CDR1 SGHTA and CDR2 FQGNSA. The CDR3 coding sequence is TGTGCCAGCAGCTTGGGTGGCGGGTCCTACGAGCAGTACTTC. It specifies CASSLGGGSYEQYF.

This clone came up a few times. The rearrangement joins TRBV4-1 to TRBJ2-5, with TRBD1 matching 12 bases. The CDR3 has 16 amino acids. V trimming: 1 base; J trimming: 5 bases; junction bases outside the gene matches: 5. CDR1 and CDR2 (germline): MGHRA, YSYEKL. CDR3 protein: CASSQVGTGGAETQYF. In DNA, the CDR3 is TGCGCCAGCAGCCAAGTTGGGACAGGGGGCGCGGAGACCCAGTACTTC.

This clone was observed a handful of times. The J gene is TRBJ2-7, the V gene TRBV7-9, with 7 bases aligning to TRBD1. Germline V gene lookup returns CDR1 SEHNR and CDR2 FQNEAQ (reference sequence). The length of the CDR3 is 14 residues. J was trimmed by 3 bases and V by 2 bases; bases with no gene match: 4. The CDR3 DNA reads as TGTGCCAGCAGCTTACCGGGACAGAACTACGAGCAGTACTTC. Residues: CASSLPGQNYEQYF.

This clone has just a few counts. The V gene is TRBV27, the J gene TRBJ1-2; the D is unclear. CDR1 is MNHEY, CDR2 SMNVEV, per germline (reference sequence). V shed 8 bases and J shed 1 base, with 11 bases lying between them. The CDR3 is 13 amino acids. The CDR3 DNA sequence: TGTGCCAGCGGACTGACTTATAACTATGGCTACACCTTC. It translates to CASGLTYNYGYTF.

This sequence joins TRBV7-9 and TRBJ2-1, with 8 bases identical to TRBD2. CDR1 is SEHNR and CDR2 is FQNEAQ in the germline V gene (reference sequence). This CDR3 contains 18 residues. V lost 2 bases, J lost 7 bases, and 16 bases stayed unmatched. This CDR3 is CASSLPKTSDPMGNEQFF. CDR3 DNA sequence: TGTGCCAGCAGCTTACCAAAGACTAGCGACCCAATGGGGAATGAGCAGTTCTTC. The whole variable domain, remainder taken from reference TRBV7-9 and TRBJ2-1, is DTGVSQNPRHKITKRGQNVTFRCDPISEHNRLYWYRQTLGQGPEFLTYFQNEAQLEKSRLLSDRFSAERPKGSFSTLEIQRTEQGDSAMYLCASSLPKTSDPMGNEQFFGPGTRLTVL.

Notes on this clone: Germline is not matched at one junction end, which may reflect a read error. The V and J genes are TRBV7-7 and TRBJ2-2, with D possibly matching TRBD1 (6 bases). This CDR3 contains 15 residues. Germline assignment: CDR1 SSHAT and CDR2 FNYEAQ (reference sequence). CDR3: CASTPRQANTGELFF. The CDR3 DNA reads TGTGCTAGCACCCCGAGACAGGCCAACACCGGGGAGCTGTTTTTT.

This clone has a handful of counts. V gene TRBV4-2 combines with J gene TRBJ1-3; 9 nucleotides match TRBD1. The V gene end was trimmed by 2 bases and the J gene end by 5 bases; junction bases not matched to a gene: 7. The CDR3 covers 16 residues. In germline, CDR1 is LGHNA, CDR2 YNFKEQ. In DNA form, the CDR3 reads TGTGCCAGCAGCCAACGGGGACAGGGAAAAAGAAACACCATATATTTT. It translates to CASSQRGQGKRNTIYF.

In nucleotides, the CDR3 is TGTGCCAGCAGCTCTTCCGACAGATTAACTACCCAGTACTTC. This encodes CASSSSDRLTTQYF. This chain links TRBV7-2 with TRBJ2-5; TRBD1 is a possible D gene (5 bases). Germline loops: CDR1 SGHTA, CDR2 FQGNSA. CDR3 size: 14 residues. Trimming stripped 4 bases from V and 8 bases from J, with 17 bases between.

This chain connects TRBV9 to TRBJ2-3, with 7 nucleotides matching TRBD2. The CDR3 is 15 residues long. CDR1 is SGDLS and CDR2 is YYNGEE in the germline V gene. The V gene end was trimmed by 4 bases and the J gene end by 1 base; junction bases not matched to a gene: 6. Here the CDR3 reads CASSSSSGRTDTQYF. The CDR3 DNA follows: TGTGCCAGCAGCTCCTCTAGCGGCCGCACAGATACGCAGTATTTT.

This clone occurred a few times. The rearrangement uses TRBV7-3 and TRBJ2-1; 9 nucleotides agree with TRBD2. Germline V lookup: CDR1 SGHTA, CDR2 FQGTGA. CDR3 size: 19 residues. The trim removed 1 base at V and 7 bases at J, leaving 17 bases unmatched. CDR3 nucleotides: TGTGCCAGCAGCTTAAAACCCATCTCCTTAGCGGGAGCAACAAATGAGCAGTTCTTC. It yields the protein CASSLKPISLAGATNEQFF.

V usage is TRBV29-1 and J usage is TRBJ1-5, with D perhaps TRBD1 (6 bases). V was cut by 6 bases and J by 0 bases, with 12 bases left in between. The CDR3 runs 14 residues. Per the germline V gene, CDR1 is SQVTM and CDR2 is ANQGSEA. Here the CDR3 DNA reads TGCAGCGTCGGTTGGACAGATAGCAATCAGCCCCAGCATTTT. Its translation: CSVGWTDSNQPQHF.

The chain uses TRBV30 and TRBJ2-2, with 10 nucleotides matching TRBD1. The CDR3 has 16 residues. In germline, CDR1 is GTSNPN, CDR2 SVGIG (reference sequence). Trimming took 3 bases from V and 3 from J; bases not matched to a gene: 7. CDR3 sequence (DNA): TGTGCCTGGAGCACCGGGACAGGGGTATACACCGGGGAGCTGTTTTTT. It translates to CAWSTGTGVYTGELFF.

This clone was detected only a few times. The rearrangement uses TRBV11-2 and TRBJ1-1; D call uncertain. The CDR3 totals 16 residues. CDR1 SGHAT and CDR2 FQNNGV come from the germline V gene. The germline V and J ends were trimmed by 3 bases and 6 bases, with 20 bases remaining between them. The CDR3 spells CASSFTRGSGVAEAFF. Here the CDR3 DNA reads TGTGCCAGCAGCTTCACCAGAGGGTCGGGCGTGGCTGAAGCTTTCTTT.

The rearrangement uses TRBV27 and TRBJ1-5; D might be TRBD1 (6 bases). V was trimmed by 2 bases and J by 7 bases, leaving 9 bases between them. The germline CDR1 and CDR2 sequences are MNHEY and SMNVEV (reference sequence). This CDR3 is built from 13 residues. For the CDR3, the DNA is TGTGCCAGCAGTTTAAGGGGGGGACAGCCCCAGCATTTT. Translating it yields CASSLRGGQPQHF.

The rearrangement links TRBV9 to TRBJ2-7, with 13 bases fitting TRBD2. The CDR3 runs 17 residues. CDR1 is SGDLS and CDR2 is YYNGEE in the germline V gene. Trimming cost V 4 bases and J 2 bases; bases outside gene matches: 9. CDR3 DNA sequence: TGTGCCAGCAGCCTACTAGCGGGAGGGCCTGGGGCCTACGAGCAGTACTTC. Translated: CASSLLAGGPGAYEQYF.

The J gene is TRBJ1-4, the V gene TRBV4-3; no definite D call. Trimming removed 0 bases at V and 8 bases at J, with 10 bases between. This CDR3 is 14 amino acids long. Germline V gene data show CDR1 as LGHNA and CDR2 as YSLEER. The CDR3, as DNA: TGCGCCAGCAGCCAAGAAGAGGGAGAGGAAAAACTGTTTTTT. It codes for CASSQEEGEEKLFF.